This record concerns one TCR beta chain sequence. The source of the sample is a study of blood T cell repertoires in COVID-19. Study background: Researchers got acute and convalescent COVID-19 samples from the United States, Italy and Spain.

Original processing methods: Amplification of reference gene primers provided the estimated nucleated cell counts. Assay used: immunoSEQ multiplex PCR; TCRdb lists only in-frame clones, some missing. V and J calls and clone size come straight from that table; D and trimming were deduced from the DNA. The sample yields roughly 320,000 clones, over 90% seen once. Cohort placement rested on clinical history that participants reported themselves. Exposed volunteers were people who met a COVID-19 case within 2 weeks before study entry. The CDR3 is 14 amino acids. Germline CDR1 and CDR2: LGHDT and YNNKEL (reference sequence). Trimming stripped 0 bases from V and 9 bases from J, with 12 bases between.

This TCR was sampled from a woman aged 25-40 years who had been exposed to COVID-19. The source material was PBMCs or T cells enriched from blood (not recorded which). This rearrangement joins TRBV3-1 (or the pseudogene TRBV3-2) to TRBJ1-5; weak D call: TRBD1 (5 bases). The DNA for the CDR3 is TGTGCCAGCAGCCAAGATCGGCGGGGGTGGCCCCAGCATTTT. The encoded protein is CASSQDRRGWPQHF.